Listed here is a single T cell receptor beta chain. Antigen: not known. 60 Vbeta and 13 Jbeta primers were used in PCR. Produced via immunoSEQ multiplex PCR; TCRdb's table is partial and in-frame only. The sample has roughly 86,000 clones, about 71% seen once. The sample originates from a study of cytomegalovirus exposure and HLA in healthy donors. Trimming pared 6 bases from V and 0 bases from J, leaving 11 bases between. The germline V gene has CDR1 MNHEY and CDR2 SMNVEV (reference sequence). CDR3 size: 14 residues. Study-level findings and limits: In a later analysis, several top co-occurrence clusters appeared linked to parvovirus B19, influenza, CMV and Epstein-Barr virus. When analyzed later, the rates of TCR association showed variation by HLA locus, with DRB1 the most and HLA-C the fewest. The investigators catalogued 164 TCR beta chains as cytomegalovirus-associated.

The gene calls are TRBV27 and TRBJ1-1, with a weak D call TRBD1 (5 bases). This clonotype originated in a man aged 55 to 69 in good health and CMV-seronegative. The source material was PBMCs. CDR3 nucleotides: TGTGCCAGCAGCCAGACCAGGGTGAACACTGAAGCTTTCTTT. Its protein product is CASSQTRVNTEAFF.